This is a list of T cell receptor beta chains from one sample in a study of T cells after yellow fever vaccination. TCRdb re-called the 5' RACE reads with MiXCR, one entry per CDR3 protein. The table records a few hundred thousand distinct CDR3 sequences, under 25% of them present only once. Source: PBMCs, taken 15 days after the yellow fever booster vaccination. The receptors here all came from a man aged 30 to 45 who received the YFV17D yellow fever vaccine. CDR3s include the opening cysteine and the closing phenylalanine or tryptophan. Fields, in order: V gene, J gene, clone size, D gene, CDR3 DNA, CDR3 protein. A D gene is named only where the DNA matches it firmly. Part of the rows lack a size; the others show once, few, many or a class for expanded clones.

>TRBV21-1|TRBJ2-1|many|.
TGTGCCAGCAGCAAAGCGCCAGGATGGTCGGGGGAGAGCTCCTACAATGAGCAGTTCTTC
CASSKAPGWSGESSYNEQFF
>TRBV6-1|TRBJ2-1|few|TRBD2
TGTGCCAGCAGTCCACCAAGTCTAGCGGGAGGGCCATGGTACAATGAGCAGTTCTTC
CASSPPSLAGGPWYNEQFF
>TRBV7-2|TRBJ2-1|.|.
TGTGCCAGCAGCTTAGCGAGGAATATCCTGTTCTTC
CASSLARNILFF
>TRBV7-2|TRBJ2-7|.|.
TGTGCCAGCAGCTTAGCTCGGGCGGCCTCCTACGAGCAGTACTTC
CASSLARAASYEQYF
>TRBV15|TRBJ2-3|.|.
TGTGCCACCACCCACGGAGATACGCAGTATTTT
CATTHGDTQYF
>TRBV4-1|TRBJ2-5|.|TRBD2
TGCGCCAGCAGCCTATTCCTGACTAGCGGGGAAGGGGAGACCCAGTACTTC
CASSLFLTSGEGETQYF
>TRBV18|TRBJ2-7|.|.
TGTGCCAGCTCACCAACCGACTCCTACGAGCAGTACTTC
CASSPTDSYEQYF
>TRBV29-1|TRBJ1-1|.|.
TGCAGCGGGGTCGGACTCGTCGGCACTGAAGCTTTCTTT
CSGVGLVGTEAFF
>TRBV28|TRBJ2-1|.|TRBD2
TGTGCCAGCAGTTTAAGGTGGGCTAGCGGGAGCTCTGAGCAGTTCTTC
CASSLRWASGSSEQFF
>TRBV20-1|TRBJ2-1|.|TRBD2
TGCAGTGCTGATGTCCTAGCGGGAGGGCCTCAGGAGCAGTTCTTC
CSADVLAGGPQEQFF
>TRBV3-1|TRBJ2-7|.|TRBD2
TGTGCCAGCAGCCAAGGACTAGCGGAGGGGGGTGCCTACGAGCAGTACTTC
CASSQGLAEGGAYEQYF
>TRBV11-2|TRBJ2-7|.|.
TGTGCCAGCAGCTTAGAAGGGGGGTGGCGGAACGAGCAGTACTTC
CASSLEGGWRNEQYF
>TRBV28|TRBJ2-7|.|.
TGTGCCAGCAGCCTTAGGGCTTTCGAGCAGTACTTC
CASSLRAFEQYF
>TRBV27|TRBJ2-1|few|.
TGTGCCAGCAGTTTCATGGGTCTAGCAGGCAATGAGCAGTTCTTC
CASSFMGLAGNEQFF
>TRBV4-2|TRBJ2-1|.|TRBD2
TGTGCCAGCAAGGGACTAGCGGACAATGAGCAGTTCTTC
CASKGLADNEQFF
>TRBV14|TRBJ2-1|.|.
TGTGCCAGCAGCCCCAGCCACAATGAGCAGTTCTTC
CASSPSHNEQFF
>TRBV7-2|TRBJ2-7|.|.
TGTGCCTCCAATGTTCGGCAGGGACCCTACGAGCAGTACTTC
CASNVRQGPYEQYF
>TRBV15|TRBJ2-2|.|.
TGTGCCACCAGAGAGGGTCTAGTCCCCGGGGAGCTGTTTTTT
CATREGLVPGELFF
>TRBV7-2|TRBJ2-7|.|.
TGTGCCAGCAGCTTAGTTTCCTGGGGGCGAAACGAGCAGTACTTC
CASSLVSWGRNEQYF
>TRBV29-1|TRBJ2-1|.|TRBD2
TGCAGCGTTCCCGGGACTAGCGCCACCTACAATGAGCAGTTCTTC
CSVPGTSATYNEQFF
>TRBV3-1|TRBJ2-3|few|TRBD2
TGTGCCAGCAGCCACAGCGGGAGTGGAGATACGCAGTATTTT
CASSHSGSGDTQYF
>TRBV7-2|TRBJ2-1|many|.
TGTGCCAGCAGCCGGGGGGCGGGGCACAATGAGCAGTTCTTC
CASSRGAGHNEQFF
>TRBV5-1|TRBJ2-1|few|TRBD2
TGCGCCAGCAGCTTGGCCGGGAGCGGGAGATTAGCCAATGAGCAGTTCTTC
CASSLAGSGRLANEQFF
>TRBV15|TRBJ1-5|few|.
TGTGCCACCAGCAGAGGAGTCTATCAGCCCCAGCATTTT
CATSRGVYQPQHF
>TRBV19|TRBJ2-2|.|.
TGTGCCAGTAGTTCGTGGGGAACGGTCGGGGAGCTGTTTTTT
CASSSWGTVGELFF
>TRBV3-1|TRBJ1-4|few|TRBD1
TGTGCCAGCAGCCCCCGGGGACAGCCTAATGAAAAACTGTTTTTT
CASSPRGQPNEKLFF
>TRBV2|TRBJ2-7|.|TRBD1
TGTGCCAGCAGACCGGACAGGGCTCTCTACGAGCAGTACTTC
CASRPDRALYEQYF
>TRBV29-1|TRBJ2-5|.|TRBD1
TGCAGCGTTCTTTCTGGGACAGGGCTGCAGACCCAGTACTTC
CSVLSGTGLQTQYF
>TRBV6-1|TRBJ1-2|.|.
TGTGCCAGCAGCACTCAGATACGGGGCAATGGCTACACCTTC
CASSTQIRGNGYTF
>TRBV9|TRBJ2-7|.|.
TGTGCCAGCAGCGTAGGGGAGGGACAACCCTACGAGCAGTACTTC
CASSVGEGQPYEQYF
>TRBV20-1|TRBJ2-7|many|.
TGCAGTGCTAGCCGGGCCCGCGAGCAGTACTTC
CSASRAREQYF
>TRBV25-1|TRBJ2-5|few|.
TGTGCCAGCAGTGAAGGGGACCGCCCCTGGGGGGAGACCCAGTACTTC
CASSEGDRPWGETQYF
>TRBV7-9|TRBJ2-7|.|.
TGTGCCAGCAGCCCCGAAGACAGCCCATCCTACGAGCAGTACTTC
CASSPEDSPSYEQYF
>TRBV29-1|TRBJ2-2|few|.
TGCAGCGTTGGAGGGACCCCCGGGGAGCTGTTTTTT
CSVGGTPGELFF
>TRBV6-1|TRBJ2-7|.|.
TGTGCCAGCAGACCTGACCAGCCTAGGGTCGAGCAGTACTTC
CASRPDQPRVEQYF
>TRBV4-3|TRBJ2-3|.|TRBD2
TGCGCCAGCAGCCAAGTTTTAGCGGGAGCCACAGATACGCAGTATTTT
CASSQVLAGATDTQYF
>TRBV18|TRBJ2-7|few|TRBD2
TGTGCCAGCTCCCCGGGGGGACCTTCTCGGGAGCAGTACTTC
CASSPGGPSREQYF
>TRBV20-1|TRBJ2-5|few|.
TGCAGTGCTTCGAGGGGGTGGGGAGAGACCCAGTACTTC
CSASRGWGETQYF
>TRBV4-3|TRBJ2-1|many|.
TGCGCCAGCAGCTCGATCTCCAGCGGTGAGCAGTTCTTC
CASSSISSGEQFF
>TRBV29-1|TRBJ2-7|.|.
TGCAGCGTTGGACGGGCACAGGCCTCCTACGAGCAGTACTTC
CSVGRAQASYEQYF
>TRBV6-1|TRBJ2-3|.|TRBD2
TGTGCCAGCAGAAAGCAACCGGGACTAGCGGGCACAGATACGCAGTATTTT
CASRKQPGLAGTDTQYF
>TRBV7-7|TRBJ2-2|once|TRBD1
TGTGCCAGCAGCCCCCTGGGACAGTCGACCGGGGAGCTGTTTTTT
CASSPLGQSTGELFF
>TRBV7-8|TRBJ2-1|.|.
TGTGCCAGCAGCTTAGAACTAGCAACATACAATGAGCAGTTCTTC
CASSLELATYNEQFF
>TRBV20-1|TRBJ2-7|few|.
TGCAGTGCTAGTTCGGGGCCGACCTACGAGCAGTACTTC
CSASSGPTYEQYF
>TRBV12-3/TRBV12-4|TRBJ2-7|.|.
TGTGCCAGCAGCCCCGACAGCCCCTCCTACGAGCAGTACTTC
CASSPDSPSYEQYF
>TRBV20-1|TRBJ2-3|few|.
TGCAGTGCTAACCCACGTCGAAGCACAGATACGCAGTATTTT
CSANPRRSTDTQYF
>TRBV5-1|TRBJ2-2|few|TRBD1
TGCGCCAGCAGCTTGGAGGGGGCCGCGAACACCGGGGAGCTGTTTTTT
CASSLEGAANTGELFF
>TRBV12-3/TRBV12-4|TRBJ2-7|.|.
TGTGCCAGCAGCCAACTAGCAACCTACGAGCAGTACTTC
CASSQLATYEQYF
>TRBV29-1|TRBJ2-2|.|TRBD1
TGCAGCGTCACCACGGAACAGGGGTTTGGGGAGCTGTTTTTT
CSVTTEQGFGELFF
>TRBV7-2|TRBJ2-7|.|.
TGTGCCAGCAGCTTGGATCAGGGAGGAGAGCAGTACTTC
CASSLDQGGEQYF
>TRBV7-2|TRBJ1-6|.|TRBD1
TGTGCCAGCAGCTTACAGGGACAGGGGTCACCCCTCCACTTT
CASSLQGQGSPLHF
>TRBV28|TRBJ2-7|few|TRBD1
TGTGCCAGCAGTCAGAGCGACAGGGCTTACGAGCAGTACTTC
CASSQSDRAYEQYF
>TRBV5-6|TRBJ2-1|.|TRBD2
TGTGCCAGCAGCTTCCTAGCGGGGTTTAGCTCCTACAATGAGCAGTTCTTC
CASSFLAGFSSYNEQFF
>TRBV18|TRBJ1-2|few|.
TGTGCCAGCTCACCCGAGCCTAACTATGGCTACACCTTC
CASSPEPNYGYTF